The 24 T cell receptor beta chains reported below all come from one sample, sequenced in a study of T cell responses to AZD1222 COVID-19 vaccine. TCRdb's copy holds only in-frame clones and misses some; the assay was immunoSEQ multiplex PCR. Of roughly 110,000 clones in the sample, 90% were seen once. Sequencing used peripheral blood, obtained 28 days after the second AZD1222 dose. The receptor set was obtained from an adult who received the AZD1222 COVID-19 vaccine.

This clone was counted once. The chain employs TRBV3-1 (or the pseudogene TRBV3-2) and TRBJ1-6, with a weak D call TRBD1 (5 bases). The CDR3 extends over 17 amino acids. Trimming removed 2 bases from V and 1 base from J, with 12 bases in between. In germline, CDR1 is LGHDT, CDR2 YNNKEL (reference sequence). The CDR3 coding sequence is TGTGCCAGCAGCCAATGGTCCAGGGTGTCCTATAATTCACCCCTCCACTTT. It specifies CASSQWSRVSYNSPLHF.

The V call is TRBV6-4, the J call TRBJ2-1; 10 bases map to TRBD2. Germline CDR1 reads MRHNA; CDR2 reads SNTAGT. The ends lost 3 bases at V and 4 bases at J; junction bases unmatched: 6. This CDR3 contains 16 residues. The CDR3 region is CASSDLAGVGYNEQFF. The CDR3 nucleotides read TGTGCCAGCAGTGATCTAGCGGGGGTCGGTTACAATGAGCAGTTCTTC.

V gene TRBV5-6 combines with J gene TRBJ2-7; TRBD1 matches 9 bases. The ends lost 0 bases at V and 7 bases at J; junction bases unmatched: 5. CDR3 size: 14 residues. Germline V lookup: CDR1 SGHDT, CDR2 YYEEEE. CDR3 nucleotides: TGTGCCAGCAGCTTGGTGGGACAGGGTCAGGAGCAGTACTTC. Translating gives CASSLVGQGQEQYF.

The chain is built from TRBV6-5 and TRBJ2-3; D remains ambiguous. There are 13 residues in the CDR3. The germline gives CDR1 MNHEY, CDR2 SVGAGI. Between the trimmed V and J ends, which lost 2 bases and 2 bases, there was a span of 5 bases. CDR3 loop: CASSYTSTDTQYF. The CDR3 nucleotides read TGTGCCAGCAGTTACACTTCCACAGATACGCAGTATTTT.

The V gene is TRBV9, the J gene TRBJ1-6; TRBD1 matches 7 bases. CDR3 length: 14 amino acids. With 5 bases clipped from V and 4 bases from J, the junction kept 3 bases outside the gene matches. Germline CDR1 SGDLS, CDR2 YYNGEE. As DNA, the CDR3 is TGTGCCAGCAGAGAACAGGGGTATAATTCACCCCTCCACTTT. Protein product: CASREQGYNSPLHF.

The genes are TRBV7-8 and TRBJ1-4; TRBD1 matches at 8 bases. Germline V gives CDR1 SGHVS, CDR2 FQNEAQ. V lost 5 bases to trimming and J lost 5 bases; unmatched junction nucleotides: 4. The CDR3 contains 14 residues. The DNA of the CDR3 is TGTGCCAGCAGCGCTGGACAGGGAAATGAAAAACTGTTTTTT. This translates into CASSAGQGNEKLFF.

This clone was observed a single time. The CDR3 loop reads CASMTSGTYNEQFF. The CDR3, as DNA: TGTGCCAGCATGACTAGCGGGACCTACAATGAGCAGTTCTTC. The V call is TRBV6-5, the J call TRBJ2-1; 11 bases match TRBD2. The germline gives CDR1 MNHEY, CDR2 SVGAGI. The V segment lost 7 bases and the J segment 2 bases; nucleotides outside the gene matches: 1. CDR3 length: 14 amino acids.

This chain links TRBV14 with TRBJ1-1, with 7 bases fitting TRBD1. Per germline, CDR1 SGHDN and CDR2 FVKESK. The CDR3 totals 14 residues. Trimming took 1 base from V and 5 from J; bases not matched to a gene: 4. This chain's CDR3 is CASSQVVRGTEAFF. CDR3 nucleotide sequence: TGTGCCAGCAGCCAAGTCGTCAGGGGGACTGAAGCTTTCTTT.

The chain carries TRBV6-5 and TRBJ1-3; D not certain. Trimming left V 6 bases short and J 2 bases short, with 11 bases between. Per germline, CDR1 MNHEY and CDR2 SVGAGI. The CDR3 consists of 14 residues. The CDR3 DNA follows: TGTGCCAGCAGAGGTCTTCCCCCTGGAAACACCATATATTTT. Protein: CASRGLPPGNTIYF.

The chain couples TRBV7-9 to TRBJ2-3; the D is unclear. The germline V gene has CDR1 SEHNR and CDR2 FQNEAQ (reference sequence). CDR3 size: 13 residues. V was clipped by 1 base and J by 3 bases, with 5 bases between them. The CDR3 nucleotides are TGTGCCAGCAGCTTAGAACCGACAGATACGCAGTATTTT. Translating gives CASSLEPTDTQYF.

J is TRBJ1-6 and V is TRBV6-4, with a possible D match to TRBD1 (6 bases). The ends were cut back, 5 bases at V and 8 bases at J, with 19 bases in the middle. Looked up from germline, CDR1 is MRHNA and CDR2 is SNTAGT. CDR3 length: 16 amino acids. CDR3 in amino acids: CASSLTADSGHSPLHF. CDR3 in DNA: TGTGCCAGCAGTCTAACCGCGGACAGCGGGCATTCACCCCTCCACTTT.

V and J are TRBV5-4 and TRBJ2-1; 10 nucleotides match TRBD2. V shed 2 bases, J shed 9 bases, and the junction held 8 bases outside the gene matches. The CDR3 consists of 15 residues. Germline V gene data show CDR1 as SGHNT and CDR2 as YYREEE (reference sequence). The CDR3 protein is CASSLAGGHAGEQFF. CDR3 nucleotide sequence: TGTGCCAGCAGCTTAGCGGGGGGGCATGCAGGTGAGCAGTTCTTC. Together with reference TRBV5-4 and TRBJ2-1, the CDR3 gives the full variable domain: ETGVTQSPTHLIKTRGQQVTLRCSSQSGHNTVSWYQQALGQGPQFIFQYYREEENGRGNFPPRFSGLQFPNYSSELNVNALELDDSALYLCASSLAGGHAGEQFFGPGTRLTVL.

The CDR3 DNA reads as TGTGCCAGCAGCCCACCCGGGACAGGGGGCGAAAAACTGTTTTTT. This gives the protein CASSPPGTGGEKLFF. This rearrangement joins TRBV4-2 to TRBJ1-4; 12 bases line up with TRBD1. Germline loops: CDR1 LGHNA, CDR2 YNFKEQ. V shed 4 bases, J shed 8 bases, and the junction held 5 bases outside the gene matches. This CDR3 contains 15 residues.

The chain is built from TRBV30 and TRBJ1-6, with D perhaps TRBD1 (5 bases). CDR3 length: 14 amino acids. Deletions cut 4 bases from V and 8 bases from J, with 15 bases between. CDR1 GTSNPN and CDR2 SVGIG come from the germline V gene (reference sequence). CDR3 protein: CAWTGPTLDSPLHF. The CDR3 coding sequence is TGTGCCTGGACGGGGCCAACTTTAGATTCACCCCTCCACTTT.

The V call is TRBV4-3, the J call TRBJ2-3, with 10 bases aligning to TRBD2. The junction had 5 bases not matched to a gene; V was cut back by 0 bases and J by 2 bases. The CDR3 is 17 amino acids. The germline gives CDR1 LGHNA, CDR2 YSLEER. This CDR3 is CASSQDRTSGYTDTQYF. Written as DNA, the CDR3 is TGCGCCAGCAGCCAAGACCGGACTAGCGGATACACAGATACGCAGTATTTT.

The chain uses TRBV11-1 and TRBJ2-2; no clear D. This CDR3 is 12 amino acids long. Germline V lookup: CDR1 SGHAT, CDR2 FQDESV (reference sequence). The ends were cut back, 1 base at V and 6 bases at J, with 3 bases in the middle. The CDR3 is CASSLEAGELFF. CDR3 nucleotide sequence: TGTGCCAGCAGCTTAGAGGCCGGGGAGCTGTTTTTT.

The chain joins TRBV5-4 to TRBJ2-5, with D possibly being TRBD1 (6 bases). V shed 2 bases and J shed 5 bases, with 19 bases lying between them. Germline loops: CDR1 SGHNT, CDR2 YYREEE (reference sequence). This CDR3 has 16 residues. The chain's CDR3 is CASSFFSQGSGETQYF. In DNA form, the CDR3 reads TGTGCCAGCAGCTTCTTTTCGCAGGGGTCCGGGGAGACCCAGTACTTC.

CDR3 DNA: TGTGCCAGCAGCTTAGGCGTAGATACGCAGTATTTT. It yields the protein CASSLGVDTQYF. The rearrangement uses TRBV7-3 and TRBJ2-3; D gene uncertain. In germline, CDR1 is SGHTA, CDR2 FQGTGA. The CDR3 sequence is 12 residues long. V dropped 2 bases and J dropped 5 bases, with 5 bases sitting between them.

This chain uses TRBV27 with TRBJ1-1; D is unclear. Trimming pared 0 bases from V and 3 bases from J, leaving 8 bases between. Germline loops: CDR1 MNHEY, CDR2 SMNVEV (reference sequence). This CDR3 spans 14 amino acids. CDR3 region: CASSLSVGYTEAFF. DNA of the CDR3: TGTGCCAGCAGTTTATCTGTAGGGTACACTGAAGCTTTCTTT.

The chain links TRBV3-1 (or the pseudogene TRBV3-2) to TRBJ2-7, with D possibly being TRBD1 (6 bases). Trimming stripped 5 bases from V and 0 bases from J, with 11 bases between. The germline V gene has CDR1 LGHDT and CDR2 YNNKEL (reference sequence). CDR3 length equals 14 residues. The CDR3: CASSSSRGSYEQYF. The CDR3 DNA reads TGTGCCAGCAGCTCTTCCAGGGGCTCCTACGAGCAGTACTTC.

The J gene is TRBJ2-2, the V gene TRBV5-1; 9 bases align to TRBD2. Germline values: CDR1 SGHRS, CDR2 YFSETQ. This CDR3 comprises 18 residues. V shed 0 bases and J 6 bases; nucleotides not matched to a gene: 12. CDR3 region: CASSLEVAGALKAGELFF. Here the CDR3 DNA reads TGCGCCAGCAGCTTGGAGGTAGCGGGGGCCCTTAAGGCCGGGGAGCTGTTTTTT.

CDR3 amino acids: CASSRDSNEKLFF. CDR3 nucleotides: TGTGCCAGCAGCCGTGACAGTAATGAAAAACTGTTTTTT. V gene TRBV7-9 combines with J gene TRBJ1-4, with D possibly matching TRBD1 (5 bases). The CDR3 sequence is 13 residues long. Germline CDR1 SEHNR, CDR2 FQNEAQ (reference sequence). V was pared by 5 bases and J by 4 bases, with 8 bases between.

V usage is TRBV6-2 or TRBV6-3 and J usage is TRBJ1-2; TRBD1 agrees at 8 bases. The CDR3 totals 14 residues. Germline V gene data show CDR1 as MNHEY and CDR2 as SVGEGT. V shed 2 bases, J shed 8 bases, and the junction held 7 bases outside the gene matches. The CDR3 region has the DNA TGTGCCAGCAGTTACGGGGGACAGGCCGGAGGCTACACCTTC. Protein sequence: CASSYGGQAGGYTF.

This clone was found once. The V gene is TRBV7-3, the J gene TRBJ2-7, with D possibly TRBD1 on 6 matching bases. Germline CDR1 reads SGHTA; CDR2 reads FQGTGA. The V gene lost 6 bases and the J gene lost 7 bases, with 16 bases spanning the gap. CDR3 length: 13 residues. The DNA for the CDR3 is TGTGCCAGCAGACAGGGCCCGGGCTCGGAGCAGTACTTC. It is translated as CASRQGPGSEQYF.